This is a list of T cell receptor beta chains from one sample in a study of T cells after yellow fever vaccination. TCRdb fed the 5' RACE reads into MiXCR, producing one record per CDR3 protein. The sample lists hundreds of thousands of distinct CDR3 sequences; 9.5% to 15% were seen once. The sample was CD4+ T cells sorted from PBMCs, taken 15 days after the yellow fever booster vaccination. These receptors were taken from a man aged 18 to 30 who received the YFV17D yellow fever vaccine. Both conserved end residues are part of each CDR3. The order of the fields is D gene, V gene, clone size, J gene, CDR3 protein, CDR3 DNA. The D gene is left open where the match is weak. Rows may omit the clone size; those that give it use once, few, many or a size class.

>TRBD2|TRBV7-6|-|TRBJ2-3
CASSRGTSGDTQYF
TGTGCCAGCAGCCGCGGGACTAGCGGGGATACGCAGTATTTT
>-|TRBV7-2|few|TRBJ2-3
CASSLAVGGASTDTQYF
TGTGCCAGCAGCTTAGCGGTTGGCGGTGCTAGCACAGATACGCAGTATTTT
>-|TRBV12-3/TRBV12-4|few|TRBJ1-1
CASSRKDGDNEAFF
TGTGCCAGCAGTAGGAAGGACGGAGATAATGAAGCTTTCTTT
>-|TRBV20-1|many|TRBJ1-1
CSARGRRTNTEAFF
TGCAGTGCTAGAGGCCGACGGACAAACACTGAAGCTTTCTTT
>TRBD2|TRBV7-9|few|TRBJ2-1
CASSLAGGSNEQFF
TGTGCCAGCAGCTTAGCGGGGGGGTCCAATGAGCAGTTCTTC
>-|TRBV4-3|-|TRBJ1-5
CASSQAIKGGSQHF
TGCGCCAGCAGCCAGGCTATAAAAGGGGGGTCCCAGCATTTT
>-|TRBV7-3|-|TRBJ1-1
CASSIDGVNTEAFF
TGTGCCAGCAGCATAGACGGGGTGAACACTGAAGCTTTCTTT
>TRBD1|TRBV18|few|TRBJ2-3
CASSQYRGLTDTQYF
TGTGCCAGCTCACAATACAGGGGGCTCACAGATACGCAGTATTTT
>-|TRBV7-2|-|TRBJ2-1
CASSLAGARTREQFF
TGTGCCAGCAGCTTAGCCGGAGCCCGGACGCGGGAGCAGTTCTTC
>-|TRBV29-1|-|TRBJ2-5
CSSQTPAQETQYF
TGCAGCTCTCAGACGCCGGCTCAAGAGACCCAGTACTTC
>TRBD1|TRBV6-5|few|TRBJ2-3
CASSEAGTGHTDTQYF
TGTGCCAGCAGTGAGGCCGGGACAGGCCACACAGATACGCAGTATTTT
>-|TRBV3-1|few|TRBJ1-2
CASSNTGNGYTF
TGTGCCAGCAGTAACACAGGGAATGGCTACACCTTC
>TRBD1|TRBV5-4|-|TRBJ1-1
CASSLGIGQGLREAFF
TGTGCCAGCAGTTTGGGTATAGGACAGGGGTTGCGGGAAGCTTTCTTT
>TRBD2|TRBV5-4|-|TRBJ2-3
CASSLLRGVNTDTQYF
TGTGCCAGCAGCTTGTTGCGGGGGGTAAACACAGATACGCAGTATTTT
>-|TRBV5-6|-|TRBJ1-1
CASSFRTRGAFF
TGTGCCAGCAGCTTTAGGACCAGAGGAGCTTTCTTT
>TRBD1|TRBV12-3/TRBV12-4|few|TRBJ2-1
CASSRQGKGEQFF
TGTGCCAGCAGTCGACAGGGGAAGGGTGAGCAGTTCTTC
>-|TRBV5-1|few|TRBJ1-1
CASSRDSGNTEAFF
TGCGCCAGCAGCAGAGACAGCGGGAACACTGAAGCTTTCTTT
>TRBD2|TRBV7-6|many|TRBJ2-3
CASSLDQRGGDTQYF
TGTGCCAGCAGCTTAGACCAGCGGGGGGGTGATACGCAGTATTTT
>-|TRBV5-8|-|TRBJ1-5
CASSSTFGAGSNQPQHF
TGTGCCAGCAGCTCTACCTTCGGGGCCGGGAGCAATCAGCCCCAGCATTTT
>TRBD1|TRBV11-3|-|TRBJ2-3
CASSAGTGETDTQYF
TGTGCCAGCAGCGCAGGGACAGGGGAAACAGATACGCAGTATTTT
>TRBD1|TRBV7-2|many|TRBJ1-2
CASSLGTGYYGYTF
TGTGCCAGCAGCCTGGGGACAGGGTACTATGGCTACACCTTC
>TRBD2|TRBV6-2/TRBV6-3|-|TRBJ2-1
CASSLSTSGLYNEQFF
TGTGCCAGCAGCCTCTCAACTAGCGGGCTATACAATGAGCAGTTCTTC
>-|TRBV10-3|few|TRBJ1-1
CAISDPTGFRDTEAFF
TGTGCCATCAGTGACCCTACAGGGTTCAGGGACACTGAAGCTTTCTTT
>TRBD2|TRBV18|-|TRBJ2-7
CASSLGGATGEQYF
TGTGCCAGCTCACTCGGGGGGGCCACGGGCGAGCAGTACTTC
>TRBD1|TRBV6-4|-|TRBJ1-1
CASSWDRGTSQAFF
TGTGCCAGCTCTTGGGACAGGGGAACTTCACAAGCTTTCTTT